The rows below give T cell receptor beta chains drawn from one sample of a study of technical replicates of blood from a few donors. Sequenced by immunoSEQ multiplex PCR; TCRdb stores in-frame clones only, minus some. This sample carries about 12,000 clones, almost 95% of them seen once, and the ten largest clones take 8.5%. Sequenced sample: PBMCs. The receptors were sampled from a human donor in good health. Each CDR3 is given with its conserved first and last residue. The D gene is left open where the match is weak. Expanded clones are given a class, and other clones once, few, many or no size at all.

d_call clone_size j_call v_call cdr3_nt cdr3_aa
. . TRBJ2-4 TRBV9 TGTGCCAGCAGCGCCGGACAGCAAAACATTCAGTACTTC CASSAGQQNIQYF
. . TRBJ2-7 TRBV7-9 TGTGCCAGCAGCTACCGGACACCCGAGCAGTACTTC CASSYRTPEQYF
. . TRBJ2-7 TRBV30 TGTGCCTGGAGTGTACAACGGGTTCCTTCCTCCTCCTACGAGCAGTACTTC CAWSVQRVPSSSYEQYF
TRBD2 . TRBJ2-7 TRBV13 TGTGCCAGCAGCGGCAGTCCCGGGACTAGCATCCACGAGCAGTACTTC CASSGSPGTSIHEQYF
. . TRBJ2-1 TRBV6-6 TGTGCCAGCAGTATCAGGGCGAGCTCCTACAATGAGCAGTTCTTC CASSIRASSYNEQFF
. . TRBJ1-1 TRBV6-6 TGTGCCACCAGGGGAGTTGGAATGAACACTGAAGCTTTCTTT CATRGVGMNTEAFF
TRBD2 . TRBJ2-7 TRBV6-5 TGTGCCAGCACCCGGACTAGCGGGAGCGTGGGGCAGTACTTC CASTRTSGSVGQYF
TRBD1 . TRBJ2-7 TRBV13 TGTGCCAGCAGCGCGGGACAGGGATACTCCTACGAGCAGTACTTC CASSAGQGYSYEQYF
. . TRBJ2-7 TRBV29-1 TGCAGCGTTGTGGTCAGCTCCTACGAGCAGTACTTC CSVVVSSYEQYF
. . TRBJ2-7 TRBV5-1 TGCGCCAGCCAGAATGAGTACAGACGCTACGAGCAGTACTTC CASQNEYRRYEQYF
TRBD2 . TRBJ2-7 TRBV5-6 TGTGCCAGCAGCTTGGATGGGAGGGGATACGAGCAGTACTTC CASSLDGRGYEQYF
TRBD1 . TRBJ1-2 TRBV11-2 TGTGCCAGCAGTTTGCAGGGGGTTAAAGGCTATGGCTACACCTTC CASSLQGVKGYGYTF
TRBD2 . TRBJ2-3 TRBV28 TGTGCCAGCAGTTCACCGGGACTAGCGGAGGCCCCTCATACGCAGTATTTT CASSSPGLAEAPHTQYF
. . TRBJ1-1 TRBV18 TGTGCCAGCTCACCACCAGCAGGATCTAACACTGAAGCTTTCTTT CASSPPAGSNTEAFF
TRBD1 . TRBJ2-1 TRBV5-4 TGTGCCAGCAGCCCGCCACCGGGACAGGGACACAATGAGCAGTTCTTC CASSPPPGQGHNEQFF
TRBD2 . TRBJ2-1 TRBV5-1 TGCGCCAGCAGCTTTTCGTCTAGCGGGGTAAATGAGCAGTTCTTC CASSFSSSGVNEQFF
. . TRBJ2-5 TRBV20-1 TGCAGTGCTAATCGGGAGACCCAGTACTTC CSANRETQYF
. . TRBJ1-4 TRBV18 TGTGCCAGCGGAAACCGGGAGGAACTGTTTTTT CASGNREELFF
TRBD2 . TRBJ2-1 TRBV11-2 TGTGCCAGCAGCAGTAGCGGGAGCAGTTACAATGAGCAGTTCTTC CASSSSGSSYNEQFF
TRBD2 . TRBJ2-7 TRBV19 TGTGCCAGTAGACTGACTAGCGGAGGGAGCTCCTACGAGCAGTACTTC CASRLTSGGSSYEQYF
TRBD2 . TRBJ2-1 TRBV11-3 TGTGCCAGCAGCCCGACTAGCGGGACGGGTGAGCAGTTCTTC CASSPTSGTGEQFF
. . TRBJ2-3 TRBV13 TGTGCCAGCAGCCCCCCGACTTCGCATACGCAGTATTTT CASSPPTSHTQYF
. . TRBJ2-1 TRBV5-1 TGCGCCAGCAGCTTGGCCGCTCGGGGGAATGAGCAGTTCTTC CASSLAARGNEQFF
TRBD2 . TRBJ2-1 TRBV7-3 TGTGCCAGCTCGATTGGGCGGGAGCAGGGTGAGCAGTTCTTC CASSIGREQGEQFF
TRBD2 . TRBJ2-1 TRBV5-1 TGCGCCAGCAGCTTAGGCGGGAGGGGAAATGAGCAGTTCTTC CASSLGGRGNEQFF
. . TRBJ1-1 TRBV5-6 TGTGCCAGCAGCTTGGCAGGGAACACTGAAGCTTTCTTT CASSLAGNTEAFF
. . TRBJ1-5 TRBV10-2 TGCGCCAGCAGTGAGTCGTCGTTTAGCAATCAGCCCCAGCATTTT CASSESSFSNQPQHF
TRBD1 . TRBJ2-7 TRBV18 TGTGCCAGCTCAACGGAGGACGGGACAGGGGTCGAGCAGTACTTC CASSTEDGTGVEQYF
. . TRBJ2-5 TRBV6-6 TGTGCCAGCAGTTATGGAGGGCGCGGGCAAGAGACCCAGTACTTC CASSYGGRGQETQYF
. once TRBJ2-5 TRBV28 TGTGCCAGCAATCAAGGGTCAGGGGTTTTAATAGAGACCCAGTACTTC CASNQGSGVLIETQYF
. . TRBJ2-6 TRBV5-6 TGTGCCAGCAGCTTTGGGGCGGGGATCTCTGGGGCCAACGTCCTGACTTTC CASSFGAGISGANVLTF
. . TRBJ1-5 TRBV28 TGTGCCAGCAGTTTTCCTCAGGGTACGAATCAGCCCCAGCATTTT CASSFPQGTNQPQHF
. . TRBJ1-1 TRBV23-1 TGCGCCCCACCCCGGGAGTTGAACACTGAAGCTTTCTTT CAPPRELNTEAFF
. . TRBJ1-1 TRBV19 TGTGCCAGTAGCTGGGGCCGGAACACTGAAGCTTTCTTT CASSWGRNTEAFF
TRBD1 . TRBJ1-2 TRBV19 TGTGCCAGTGGAGCCACAGTGGGACAGGGGGGCTATGGCTACACCTTC CASGATVGQGGYGYTF
TRBD1 . TRBJ2-4 TRBV5-1 TGCGCCAGCAGCCCGGGACAGGGGTTAGCCAAAAACATTCAGTACTTC CASSPGQGLAKNIQYF
. . TRBJ1-1 TRBV7-8 TGTGCCAGCAGCTTAGAGGAGAGCCCCCTCATGAACACTGAAGCTTTCTTT CASSLEESPLMNTEAFF
TRBD2 . TRBJ2-5 TRBV14 TGTGCCAGCAGCCAAGCGGCTAGCGGGAGGTCGGACCAGTACTTC CASSQAASGRSDQYF
. . TRBJ2-3 TRBV10-1 TGCGCCAGCAGTGTAGGCGGGAACACAGATACGCAGTATTTT CASSVGGNTDTQYF
. . TRBJ2-3 TRBV6-5 TGTGCCAGCAGTCGAACTAGCATAGGCACAGATACGCAGTATTTT CASSRTSIGTDTQYF
. . TRBJ1-4 TRBV28 TGTGCCAGCCTGGGCGGAGGAGAGGAAAAACTGTTTTTT CASLGGGEEKLFF
TRBD1 . TRBJ1-2 TRBV5-1 TGCGCCAGCAGCTTGTTTACAGGGGGAGCCACTAACTATGGCTACACCTTC CASSLFTGGATNYGYTF
. . TRBJ2-2 TRBV4-1 TGCGCCAGCAGCCAAGAATGGAGATCTGGGGAGCTGTTTTTT CASSQEWRSGELFF
TRBD1 . TRBJ1-4 TRBV11-2 TGTGCCAGCACCAAAGGACAGGGGACTGAAAAACTGTTTTTT CASTKGQGTEKLFF
. . TRBJ2-2 TRBV11-2 TGTGCCAGCAGCTTGGCTACCGGGGAGCTGTTTTTT CASSLATGELFF
TRBD1 . TRBJ2-6 TRBV5-1 TGCGCCAGCAGCCACGGGACAGGGTTCTCTGGGGCCAACGTCCTGACTTTC CASSHGTGFSGANVLTF
TRBD2 . TRBJ2-1 TRBV5-1 TGCGCCAGCAGCGGGACTAGCGGGACCTCCTACAATGAGCAGTTCTTC CASSGTSGTSYNEQFF
TRBD2 . TRBJ2-4 TRBV28 TGTGCCAGCAGTTTCCCCCGGGAGGGAGCCAAAAACATTCAGTACTTC CASSFPREGAKNIQYF
TRBD1 . TRBJ1-5 TRBV19 TGTGCCAGTAGTATAGTTGGGACAGGAACTAATCAGCCCCAGCATTTT CASSIVGTGTNQPQHF
. . TRBJ2-7 TRBV18 TGTGCCAGCTCACCACCTGCTCAGGGCTGGGGCGAGCAGTACTTC CASSPPAQGWGEQYF
. . TRBJ1-1 TRBV5-1 TGCGCCAGCAGCGGCCCATCGGGCACTGAAGCTTTCTTT CASSGPSGTEAFF
. . TRBJ1-1 TRBV4-2 TGTGCCAGCAGCCAAGACAGATATAACACTGAAGCTTTCTTT CASSQDRYNTEAFF
. . TRBJ1-2 TRBV28 TGTGCCAGCAGTTCACAGGCTTCACGGAACTATGGCTACACCTTC CASSSQASRNYGYTF
TRBD1 . TRBJ1-2 TRBV18 TGTGCCAGCTCACCAGGAAGGGGGCACGATTATGGCTACACCTTC CASSPGRGHDYGYTF
. . TRBJ2-1 TRBV5-1 TGCGCCAGCAGCTTACAGAGCTCTCGTGATGAGCAGTTCTTC CASSLQSSRDEQFF
. . TRBJ2-1 TRBV10-3 TGTGCCATCCGACAGAGCAATGAGCAGTTCTTC CAIRQSNEQFF
TRBD2 . TRBJ2-5 TRBV4-2 TGTGCCAGCAGCCAAGATACAGGGTTAGGACTAGCGGGAGGGCCGGGGGAGACCCAGTACTTC CASSQDTGLGLAGGPGETQYF
. . TRBJ1-1 TRBV29-1 TGCAGCGCTGTACAGGCTATGAACACTGAAGCTTTCTTT CSAVQAMNTEAFF
. . TRBJ2-3 TRBV7-9 TGTGCCAGCAGCTCCTTGGGGAGCCCCGCAGATACGCAGTATTTT CASSSLGSPADTQYF
. . TRBJ2-7 TRBV9 TGTGCCAGCAGCGCGGACCCCCATAGCGCGTACTACGAGCAGTACTTC CASSADPHSAYYEQYF